This section outlines one TCR beta chain sequence together with its context. Its specificity is unknown. This specimen comes from a study of cytomegalovirus exposure and HLA in healthy donors. The PCR had 60 Vbeta and 13 Jbeta primers. The repertoire was sequenced with immunoSEQ multiplex PCR; TCRdb's copy has only in-frame clones and lacks some. The sample shows 85,000 to 100,000 clones, around 86% of them seen only once. General study points: Earlier analysis found most TCR beta V segments productive about 87% or about 30% of the time. Upon later analysis, HLA-associated TCR beta chains proved more clonally expanded than other, equally common chains. Diagnosis of cytomegalovirus status made by the classifier reportedly showed high specificity and sensitivity. Researchers reported in a later analysis that a missense DCLRE1C variant was tied to TCR beta V- and J-gene trimming.

The sequence came from a man aged 25-45 years in good health and CMV-seropositive. The sequencing input was PBMCs.

The CDR3 DNA sequence: TGTGCCAGCCCGGGATTGAGCACAGATACGCAGTATTTT. Its protein product is CASPGLSTDTQYF. The J gene is TRBJ2-3, the V gene TRBV6-1, with a tentative D call TRBD2 (5 bases). Germline V gene lookup returns CDR1 MNHNS and CDR2 SASEGT. V gave up 8 bases and J gave up 0 bases, with 9 bases separating them. The CDR3 is 13 residues long.